These T cell receptor beta chains were read from a single sample in a study of neoadjuvant anti-PD-1 for oral cavity cancer. The assay was immunoSEQ multiplex PCR, and TCRdb's table has in-frame clones only and misses some. The sample contains more than 12,000 clones, approximately 74% of which appear only once. The sample here was PBMCs, taken after nivolumab (anti-PD-1) treatment. Receptor source: a person aged 40 to 85 with oral cavity squamous cell carcinoma. Each CDR3 is given without its conserved first and last residue. The order of the fields is V gene, J gene, CDR3 protein.

v_call: TRBV5-1; j_call: TRBJ2-1; cdr3_aa: ASSSGLAGAPSYNEQF
v_call: TRBV5-3; j_call: TRBJ2-4; cdr3_aa: ARSLGLAKNIQY
v_call: TRBV7-3; j_call: TRBJ2-7; cdr3_aa: ASSLTGTGYEQY
v_call: TRBV27; j_call: TRBJ2-7; cdr3_aa: ASSLAGPYEQY
v_call: TRBV2; j_call: TRBJ1-5; cdr3_aa: ASSRDGNQPQH
v_call: TRBV19; j_call: TRBJ2-1; cdr3_aa: ASSSGTTNEQF
v_call: TRBV30; j_call: TRBJ2-2; cdr3_aa: AFRSGTGITGELF
v_call: TRBV19; j_call: TRBJ2-7; cdr3_aa: ASSPGTGGFEQY
v_call: TRBV29-1; j_call: TRBJ1-2; cdr3_aa: SGGTNYGYT
v_call: TRBV5-4; j_call: TRBJ2-3; cdr3_aa: ASSSGNTDTQY
v_call: TRBV6-5; j_call: TRBJ2-2; cdr3_aa: ASTEGTGTGELF
v_call: TRBV6-5; j_call: TRBJ2-7; cdr3_aa: ASRPGRIPYEQY
v_call: TRBV28; j_call: TRBJ2-7; cdr3_aa: ASSFPEVGGSLYEQY
v_call: TRBV5-1; j_call: TRBJ1-1; cdr3_aa: ASSSPGAEAF
v_call: TRBV6-1; j_call: TRBJ2-3; cdr3_aa: ASSAASDTQY
v_call: TRBV19; j_call: TRBJ1-2; cdr3_aa: ASSPPGRQGIVYT
v_call: TRBV6-5; j_call: TRBJ2-7; cdr3_aa: ASRNGGPPYEQY
v_call: TRBV28; j_call: TRBJ2-5; cdr3_aa: ASTLGAASGSRTQY
v_call: TRBV27; j_call: TRBJ2-3; cdr3_aa: ASSPIPRTDTQY
v_call: TRBV27; j_call: TRBJ1-1; cdr3_aa: ASRFGVPNTEAF
v_call: TRBV19; j_call: TRBJ1-2; cdr3_aa: ATLASDYGYT
v_call: TRBV29-1; j_call: TRBJ2-5; cdr3_aa: SVAAGRAGETQY
v_call: TRBV7-8; j_call: TRBJ2-7; cdr3_aa: ASSSWVAGGPHEQY
v_call: TRBV28; j_call: TRBJ2-7; cdr3_aa: ASSLVRNEQY
v_call: TRBV10-3; j_call: TRBJ2-5; cdr3_aa: AISAHGDSAGVGETQY
v_call: TRBV30; j_call: TRBJ2-7; cdr3_aa: AWSVEGYEQY
v_call: TRBV9; j_call: TRBJ2-7; cdr3_aa: ASSVQPSPSYEQY
v_call: TRBV7-9; j_call: TRBJ2-7; cdr3_aa: ASSALAGGSSYEQY
v_call: TRBV15; j_call: TRBJ2-3; cdr3_aa: ATSRDTGADTQY
v_call: TRBV4-2; j_call: TRBJ2-5; cdr3_aa: ASSQEASGRAETQY
v_call: TRBV6-5; j_call: TRBJ2-1; cdr3_aa: ASSVTGTQGREQF
v_call: TRBV5-1; j_call: TRBJ1-3; cdr3_aa: ASSLEVRYSGNTIY
v_call: TRBV10-3; j_call: TRBJ2-3; cdr3_aa: AISELWTDTQY
v_call: TRBV29-1; j_call: TRBJ2-2; cdr3_aa: SGGSGTASGELF
v_call: TRBV6-1; j_call: TRBJ2-7; cdr3_aa: ASSLAGLTYEQY
v_call: TRBV10-3; j_call: TRBJ2-7; cdr3_aa: AISDHTSGRSYEQY
v_call: TRBV6-4; j_call: TRBJ2-1; cdr3_aa: ASSDGLAGGHEQF
v_call: TRBV2; j_call: TRBJ2-3; cdr3_aa: ASRGQQVLTDTQY
v_call: TRBV6-5; j_call: TRBJ2-7; cdr3_aa: ASSSPLAGEQY
v_call: TRBV30; j_call: TRBJ1-1; cdr3_aa: AWRGPRTSSAF
v_call: TRBV5-6; j_call: TRBJ2-5; cdr3_aa: ASSSQETQY
v_call: TRBV4-1; j_call: TRBJ2-5; cdr3_aa: ASSQDRSGGGETQY
v_call: TRBV30; j_call: TRBJ2-7; cdr3_aa: AWSVRGAGEQY
v_call: TRBV2; j_call: TRBJ2-1; cdr3_aa: ASSAGQGNINEQF
v_call: TRBV29-1; j_call: TRBJ2-1; cdr3_aa: SVELGPSYNEQF